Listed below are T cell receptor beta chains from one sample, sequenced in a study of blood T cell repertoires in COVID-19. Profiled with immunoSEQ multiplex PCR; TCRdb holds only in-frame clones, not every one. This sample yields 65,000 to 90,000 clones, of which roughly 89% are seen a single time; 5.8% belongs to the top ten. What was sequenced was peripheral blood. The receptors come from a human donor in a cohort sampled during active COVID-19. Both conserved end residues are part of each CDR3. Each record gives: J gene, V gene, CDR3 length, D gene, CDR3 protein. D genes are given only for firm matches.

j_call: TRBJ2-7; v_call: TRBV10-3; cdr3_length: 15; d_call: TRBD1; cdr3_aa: CAISDRRTGSYEQYF
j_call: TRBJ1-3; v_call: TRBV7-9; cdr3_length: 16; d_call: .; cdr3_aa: CASNRGSGGSGNTIYF
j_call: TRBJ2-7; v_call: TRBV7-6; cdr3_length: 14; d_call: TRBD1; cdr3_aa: CASSLRDSNHEQYF
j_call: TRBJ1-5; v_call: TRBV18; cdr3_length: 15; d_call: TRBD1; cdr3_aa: CASSRTGTGNQPQHF
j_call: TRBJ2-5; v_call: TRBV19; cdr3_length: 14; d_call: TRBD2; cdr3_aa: CASSVRLASETQYF
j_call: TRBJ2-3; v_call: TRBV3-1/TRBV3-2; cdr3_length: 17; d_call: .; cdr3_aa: CASSQLQGKRGTDTQYF
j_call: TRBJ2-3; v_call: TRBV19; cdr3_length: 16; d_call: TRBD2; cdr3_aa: CASSIVLAGATDTQYF
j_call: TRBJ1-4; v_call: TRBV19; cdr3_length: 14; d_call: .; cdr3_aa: CASSDTATNEKLFF
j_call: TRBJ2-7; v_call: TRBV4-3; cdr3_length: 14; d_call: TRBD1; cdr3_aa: CASSPQGASREQYF
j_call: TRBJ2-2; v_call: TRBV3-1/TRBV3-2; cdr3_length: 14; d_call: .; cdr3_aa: CASSQGQGYGELFF
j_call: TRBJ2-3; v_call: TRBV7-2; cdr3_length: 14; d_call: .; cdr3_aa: CASTLRGEVDTQYF
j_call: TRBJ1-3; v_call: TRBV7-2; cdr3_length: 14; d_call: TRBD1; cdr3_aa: CASSPQGAGNTIYF
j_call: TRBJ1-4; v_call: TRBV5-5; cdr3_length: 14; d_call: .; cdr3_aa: CASSNRATNEKLFF
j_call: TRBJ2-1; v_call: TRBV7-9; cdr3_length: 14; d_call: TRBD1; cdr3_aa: CASSLTGGMNEQFF
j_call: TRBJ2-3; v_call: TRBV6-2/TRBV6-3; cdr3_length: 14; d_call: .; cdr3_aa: CASSYYSLPDTQYF
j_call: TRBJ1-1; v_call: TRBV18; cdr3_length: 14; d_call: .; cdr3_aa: CASSPAITETEAFF
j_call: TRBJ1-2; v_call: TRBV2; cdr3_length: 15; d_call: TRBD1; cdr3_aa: CASKTGTGLYYGYTF
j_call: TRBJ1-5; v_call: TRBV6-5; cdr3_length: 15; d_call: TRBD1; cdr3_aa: CASRTGQGAYQPQHF
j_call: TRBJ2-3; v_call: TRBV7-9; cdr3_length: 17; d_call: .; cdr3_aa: CASSLAGALGKGLTQYF
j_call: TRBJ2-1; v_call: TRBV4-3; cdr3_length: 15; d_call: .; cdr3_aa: CASSLRRGGRNEQFF
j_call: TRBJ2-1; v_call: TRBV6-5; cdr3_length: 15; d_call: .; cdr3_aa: CASRRPGAQYNEQFF
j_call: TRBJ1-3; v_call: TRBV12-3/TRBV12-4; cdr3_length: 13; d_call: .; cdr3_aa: CASSFSGGNTIYF
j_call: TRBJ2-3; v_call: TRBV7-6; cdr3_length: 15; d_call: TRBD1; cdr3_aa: CASSSWTGESGTQYF
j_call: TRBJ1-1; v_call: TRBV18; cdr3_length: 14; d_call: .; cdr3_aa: CASSPTQGSTEAFF
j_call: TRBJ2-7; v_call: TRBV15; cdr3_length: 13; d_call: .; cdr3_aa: CATSSLPEYEQYF
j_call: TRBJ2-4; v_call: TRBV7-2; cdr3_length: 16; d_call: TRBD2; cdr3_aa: CASSLARSSGGHIQYF
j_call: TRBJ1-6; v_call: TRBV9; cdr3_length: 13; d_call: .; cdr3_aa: CASSVTGNSPLHF
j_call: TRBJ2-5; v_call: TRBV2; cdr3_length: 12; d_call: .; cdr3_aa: CASLAQQETQYF
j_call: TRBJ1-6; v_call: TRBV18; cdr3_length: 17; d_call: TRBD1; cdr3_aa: CASSSGGQGSYNSPLHF
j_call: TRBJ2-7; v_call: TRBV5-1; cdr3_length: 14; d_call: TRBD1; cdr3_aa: CASSRRQGQGEQYF
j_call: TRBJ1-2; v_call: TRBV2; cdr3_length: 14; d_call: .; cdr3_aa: CASSDQGMRSGYTF
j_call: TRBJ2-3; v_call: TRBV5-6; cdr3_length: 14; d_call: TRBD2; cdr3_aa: CASSPTSGADTQYF
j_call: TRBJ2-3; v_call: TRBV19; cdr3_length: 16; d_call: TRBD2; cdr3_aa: CASSTTSGGAGDTQYF
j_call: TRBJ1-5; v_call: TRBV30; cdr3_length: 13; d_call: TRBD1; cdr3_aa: CAWAAGGSQPQHF
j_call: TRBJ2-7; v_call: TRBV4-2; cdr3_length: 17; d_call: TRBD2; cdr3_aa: CASSQDLKASGGNEQYF
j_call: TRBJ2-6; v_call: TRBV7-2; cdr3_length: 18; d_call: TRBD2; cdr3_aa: CASSLAGGGLSGANVLTF
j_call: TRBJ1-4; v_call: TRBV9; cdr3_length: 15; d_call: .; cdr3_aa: CASSASGGSNEKLFF
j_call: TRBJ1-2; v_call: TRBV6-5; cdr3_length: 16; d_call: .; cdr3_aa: CASSYSPNSGIYGYTF
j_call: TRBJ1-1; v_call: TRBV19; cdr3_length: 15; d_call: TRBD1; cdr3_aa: CASSIGGDRRTEAFF
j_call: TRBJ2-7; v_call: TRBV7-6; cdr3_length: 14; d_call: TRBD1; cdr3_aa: CASSLGQGWNEQYF
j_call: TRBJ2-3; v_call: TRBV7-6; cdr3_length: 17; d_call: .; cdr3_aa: CASSLAFGGERTDTQYF
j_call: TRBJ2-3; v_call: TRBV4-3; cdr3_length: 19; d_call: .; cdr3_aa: CASSQDLGRRDQGTDTQYF
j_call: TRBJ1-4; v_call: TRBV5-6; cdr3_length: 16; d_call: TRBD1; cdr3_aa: CASSRRDRGRNEKLFF
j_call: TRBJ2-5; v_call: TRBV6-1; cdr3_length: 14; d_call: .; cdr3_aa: CASSEAAAGETQYF
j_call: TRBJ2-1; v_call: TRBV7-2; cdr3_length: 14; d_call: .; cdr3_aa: CASTFDGTYNEQFF
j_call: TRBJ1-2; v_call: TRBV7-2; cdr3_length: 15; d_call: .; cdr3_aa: CASSSLSGQPYGYTF
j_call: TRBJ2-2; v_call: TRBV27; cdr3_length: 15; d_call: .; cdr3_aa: CASGLTGVISGELFF
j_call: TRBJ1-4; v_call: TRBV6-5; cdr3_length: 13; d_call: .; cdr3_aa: CASSSGWNEKLFF
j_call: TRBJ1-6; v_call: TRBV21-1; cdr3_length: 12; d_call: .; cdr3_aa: CASNRGRSPLHF
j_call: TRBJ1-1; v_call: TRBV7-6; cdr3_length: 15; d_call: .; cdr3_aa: CASTTLGALNTEAFF